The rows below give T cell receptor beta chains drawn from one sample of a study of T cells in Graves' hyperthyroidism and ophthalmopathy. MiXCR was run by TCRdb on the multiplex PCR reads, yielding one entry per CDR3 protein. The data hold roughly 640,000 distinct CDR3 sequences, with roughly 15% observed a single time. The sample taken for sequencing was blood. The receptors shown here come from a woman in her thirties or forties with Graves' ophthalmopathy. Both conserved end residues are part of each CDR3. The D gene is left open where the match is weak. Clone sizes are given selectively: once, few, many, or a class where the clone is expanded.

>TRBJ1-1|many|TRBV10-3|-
TGTGCCATCAGGCTCCGGGAGGAGAACACTGAAGCTTTCTTT
CAIRLREENTEAFF
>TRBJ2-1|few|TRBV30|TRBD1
TGTGCCTGTTCGGGGACAGGGAATAATGAGCAGTTCTTC
CACSGTGNNEQFF
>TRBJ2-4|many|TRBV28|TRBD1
TGTGCCAGTCAACCGACAGGGGTCAAAAACATTCAGTACTTC
CASQPTGVKNIQYF
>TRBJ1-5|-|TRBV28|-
TGTGCCAGCAGTCGACAGTTCAATCAGCCCCAGCATTTT
CASSRQFNQPQHF
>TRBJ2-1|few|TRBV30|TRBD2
TGTGCCTGGAGACCCGCTAGCGGGGATTACAATGAGCAGTTCTTC
CAWRPASGDYNEQFF
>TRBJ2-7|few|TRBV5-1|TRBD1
TGCGCCAGCAGCCCAGGACAGGTCTCCTACGAGCAGTACTTC
CASSPGQVSYEQYF
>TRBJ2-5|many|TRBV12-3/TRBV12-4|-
TGTGCCAGCAGTTTTCGCAGGAACCAAGAGACCCAGTACTTC
CASSFRRNQETQYF
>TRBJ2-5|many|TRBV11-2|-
TGTGCCAGCAGCTTAGGGACTATCCGAGGGGAGACCCAGTACTTC
CASSLGTIRGETQYF
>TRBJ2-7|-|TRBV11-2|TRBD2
TGTGCCAGTAGTACTAGCGCCGAGCAGTACTTC
CASSTSAEQYF
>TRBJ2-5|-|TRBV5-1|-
TGCGCCAGCAGCTCTAATCCGGTCCAAGAGACCCAGTACTTC
CASSSNPVQETQYF
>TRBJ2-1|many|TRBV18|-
TGTGCCAGCTCACCACCTGGACGGGAGCGTACCAATGAGCAGTTCTTC
CASSPPGRERTNEQFF
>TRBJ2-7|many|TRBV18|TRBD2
TGTGCCAGCTCACCCCGGACTAGCGTCTACGAGCAGTACTTC
CASSPRTSVYEQYF
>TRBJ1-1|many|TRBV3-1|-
TGTGCCAGCAGCCAAGCCCAGGGTTCTGAAGCTTTCTTT
CASSQAQGSEAFF
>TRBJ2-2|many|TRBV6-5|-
TGTGCCAGCAGTTACCGGGACACCGGGGAGCTGTTTTTT
CASSYRDTGELFF
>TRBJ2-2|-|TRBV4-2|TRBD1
TGTGCCAGCAGCCAAGGACAGGGAGACGGGGAGCTGTTTTTT
CASSQGQGDGELFF
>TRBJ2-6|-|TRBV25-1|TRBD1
TGTGCCACAGGGGGAGCTGGGGCCAACGTCCTGGCTTTC
CATGGAGANVLAF
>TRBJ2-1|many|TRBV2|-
TGTGCCAGCAGTTCCACCCCCGAAAACTCCTACAATGAGCAGTTCTTC
CASSSTPENSYNEQFF
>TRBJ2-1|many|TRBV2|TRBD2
TGTGCCAGCAGAGGGACTAGCGGGAGCCATGAGCAGTTCTTC
CASRGTSGSHEQFF
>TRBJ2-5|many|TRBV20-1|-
TGCAGTGCAACGGAACCTAACCGGGCCTTCGGGGAGACCCAGTACTTC
CSATEPNRAFGETQYF
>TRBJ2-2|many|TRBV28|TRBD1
TGTGCCAGCAGTCCCGGGACAGGGGGCTCATCAGCCGGGGAGCTGTTTTTT
CASSPGTGGSSAGELFF
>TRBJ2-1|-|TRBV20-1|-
TGCAGTGCTAGTTTCCCGAGCCCCCCCAATGAGCAGTTCTTC
CSASFPSPPNEQFF
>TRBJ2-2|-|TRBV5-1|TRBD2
TGCGCCAGCAGCTCGGGACTAGCGGGAGGTCTAGTTGGGACCGGGGAGCTGTTTTTT
CASSSGLAGGLVGTGELFF
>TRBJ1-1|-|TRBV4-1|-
TGCGCCAGCAGCTACGAGAACACTGAAGCTTTCTTT
CASSYENTEAFF
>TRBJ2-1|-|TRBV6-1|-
TGTGCCAGCAGCCCCCTCGGCGGAGTCTCCTACAATGAGCAGTTCTTC
CASSPLGGVSYNEQFF
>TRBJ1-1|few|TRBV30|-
TGTGCCTGGAGTGCCCTATGGGGGGGCAGGAACACTGAAGCTTTCTTT
CAWSALWGGRNTEAFF
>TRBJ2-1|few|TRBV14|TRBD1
TGTGCCAGCAGCCAAGGCGTCAGGGGGTCCTACAATGAGCAGTTCTTC
CASSQGVRGSYNEQFF